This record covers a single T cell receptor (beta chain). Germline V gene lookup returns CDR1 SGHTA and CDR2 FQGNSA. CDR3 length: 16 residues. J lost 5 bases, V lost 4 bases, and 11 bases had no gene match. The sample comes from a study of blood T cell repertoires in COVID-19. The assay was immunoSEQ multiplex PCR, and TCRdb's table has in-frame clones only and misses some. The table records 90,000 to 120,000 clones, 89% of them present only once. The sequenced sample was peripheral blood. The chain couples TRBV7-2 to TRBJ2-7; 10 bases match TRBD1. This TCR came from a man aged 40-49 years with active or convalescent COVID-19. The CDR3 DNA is TGTGCCAGCAGCTCCCTGGGACAGGGGAGGTCCCACGAGCAGTACTTC. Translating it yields CASSSLGQGRSHEQYF.